In this sample, the clone carrying this TCR beta chain turned up a few times. The antigen is not known. This entry belongs to a study of CD8+ T cells in alopecia areata. Extracted from the samples, RNA was reverse transcribed into cDNA to serve as the sequencing template. Assay used: immunoSEQ multiplex PCR; TCRdb lists only in-frame clones, some missing. The sample records 100,000 to 150,000 clones, roughly 50% being singletons. Obtained from alopecia areata patients were lesional scalp punch biopsies along with peripheral blood. General study results and limits: Researchers reported that TCR sharing among patients proved less clear than in mice, possibly HLA-linked.

There are 13 residues in the CDR3. Between the trimmed V and J ends, which lost 2 bases and 2 bases, there was a span of 7 bases. Germline CDR1 SQVTM, CDR2 ANQGSEA. What was sequenced was NKG2D-low CD8+ T cells sorted from blood. The clonotype originates from a human donor with alopecia areata. The chain uses TRBV29-1 and TRBJ2-1, with D unclear. The DNA of the CDR3 is TGCAGCGTTGAATCCAGACCCTACAATGAGCAGTTCTTC. Its translation is CSVESRPYNEQFF.